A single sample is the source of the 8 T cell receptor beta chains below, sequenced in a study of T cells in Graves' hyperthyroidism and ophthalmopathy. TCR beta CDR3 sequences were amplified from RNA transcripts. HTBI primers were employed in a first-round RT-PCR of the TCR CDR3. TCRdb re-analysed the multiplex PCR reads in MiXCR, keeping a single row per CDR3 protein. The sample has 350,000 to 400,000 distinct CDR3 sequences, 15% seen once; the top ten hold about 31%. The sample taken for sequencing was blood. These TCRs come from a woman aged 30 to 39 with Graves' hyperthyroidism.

CDR3 sequence (DNA): TGCAGCGTTTATGGGGCTAGCGGGGACACTCAAGAGACCCAGTACTTC. It translates to CSVYGASGDTQETQYF. The chain joins TRBV29-1 to TRBJ2-5; 9 bases are shared with TRBD2. V lost 5 bases and J lost 2; bases outside the gene matches: 12. The CDR3 totals 16 residues. Germline loops: CDR1 SQVTM, CDR2 ANQGSEA.

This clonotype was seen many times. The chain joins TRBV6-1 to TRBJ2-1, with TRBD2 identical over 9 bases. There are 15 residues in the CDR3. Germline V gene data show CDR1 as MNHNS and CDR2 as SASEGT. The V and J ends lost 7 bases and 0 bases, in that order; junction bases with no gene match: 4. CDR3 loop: CASKVAGASYNEQFF. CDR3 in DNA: TGTGCCAGCAAGGTAGCGGGAGCCTCCTACAATGAGCAGTTCTTC.

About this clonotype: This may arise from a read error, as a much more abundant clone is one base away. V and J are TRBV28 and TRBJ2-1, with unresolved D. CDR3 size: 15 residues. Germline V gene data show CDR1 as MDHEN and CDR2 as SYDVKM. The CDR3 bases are TGTCCCAGCAGTCTCCGCCTAGGCGCCTACAATGAGCAGTTCTTC. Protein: CPSSLRLGAYNEQFF.

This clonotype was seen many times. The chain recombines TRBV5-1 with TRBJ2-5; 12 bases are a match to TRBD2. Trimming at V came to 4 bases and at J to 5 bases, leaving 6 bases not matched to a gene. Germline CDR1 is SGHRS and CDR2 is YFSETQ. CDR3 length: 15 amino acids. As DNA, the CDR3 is TGCGCCAGCAGCCCAGACGGACTAGCGGGGGAGACCCAGTACTTC. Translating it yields CASSPDGLAGETQYF. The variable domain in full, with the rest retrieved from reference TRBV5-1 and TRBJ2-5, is KAGVTQTPRYLIKTRGQQVTLSCSPISGHRSVSWYQQTPGQGLQFLFEYFSETQRNKGNFPGRFSGRQFSNSRSEMNVSTLELGDSALYLCASSPDGLAGETQYFGPGTRLLVL.

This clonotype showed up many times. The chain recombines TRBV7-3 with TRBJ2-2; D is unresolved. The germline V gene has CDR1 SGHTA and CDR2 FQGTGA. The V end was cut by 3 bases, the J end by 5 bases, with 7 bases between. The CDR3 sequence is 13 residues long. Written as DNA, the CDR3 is TGTGCCAGCAGCTTCAGTCGAACCGGGGAGCTGTTTTTT. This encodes CASSFSRTGELFF.

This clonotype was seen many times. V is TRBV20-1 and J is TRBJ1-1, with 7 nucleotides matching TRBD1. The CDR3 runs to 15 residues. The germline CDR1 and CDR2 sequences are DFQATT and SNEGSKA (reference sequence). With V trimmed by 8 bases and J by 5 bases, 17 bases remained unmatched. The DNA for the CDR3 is TGCAGTCCGCGATTAACGACAGGGTCATTGACTGAAGCTTTCTTT. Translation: CSPRLTTGSLTEAFF.

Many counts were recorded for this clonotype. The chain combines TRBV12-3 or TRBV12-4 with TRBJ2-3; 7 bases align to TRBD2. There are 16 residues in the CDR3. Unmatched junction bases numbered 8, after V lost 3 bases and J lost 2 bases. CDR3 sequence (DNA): TGTGCCAGCAGTTTTGGTCCTAGCGGATACACAGATACGCAGTATTTT. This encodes CASSFGPSGYTDTQYF.

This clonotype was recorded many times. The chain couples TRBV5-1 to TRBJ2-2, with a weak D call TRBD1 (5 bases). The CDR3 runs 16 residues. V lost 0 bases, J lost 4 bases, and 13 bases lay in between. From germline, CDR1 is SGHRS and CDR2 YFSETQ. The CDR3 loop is CASSLAKGVGTGELFF. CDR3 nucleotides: TGCGCCAGCAGCTTGGCCAAAGGGGTCGGCACCGGGGAGCTGTTTTTT.